This paragraph reports one TCR beta chain. The authors' processing: Amplified reference gene primers provided the basis for estimating nucleated cell counts. Here immunoSEQ multiplex PCR was the method, and the copy in TCRdb shows in-frame clones only, minus some. Clonal size and the V and J genes are those of that table, whereas D and trimming came from the DNA. The data contain tens of thousands of clones, approximately 82% of them seen just once; the ten biggest clones take up roughly 18%. The CDR3 loop spans 15 amino acids. CDR1 MGHRA and CDR2 YSYEKL come from the germline V gene. V gave up 2 bases and J gave up 3 bases, with 11 bases separating them. This entry is derived from a study of blood T cell repertoires in COVID-19.

Sequencing input: peripheral blood. V gene TRBV4-1 combines with J gene TRBJ2-1, with D unclear. This sequence was found in a woman aged 80 or over with acute or convalescent COVID-19. The CDR3 DNA reads TGCGCCAGCAGCCAATCGGGTAATATCTACAATGAGCAGTTCTTC. Translation: CASSQSGNIYNEQFF.